This T cell receptor beta chain emerged from a study of T-cell memory formation after mild COVID-19. Whole-study context: Across donors, TCR clusters were largely donor specific.

This clonotype was counted a few times. Antigen: not known. Germline V gives CDR1 LGHNA, CDR2 YSLEER. The CDR3 has 15 amino acids. V lost 2 bases to trimming and J lost 1 base; unmatched junction nucleotides: 3. Overall study results and limits: Day 15 to 85 contracting clones showed balanced CD4/CD8; later expanders leaned CD4+. Cross-reactive memory apparently joined, as some responding clones appeared in pre-infection memory.

cDNA libraries for TCR alpha and TCR beta, carrying sample barcodes and UMIs, came from 5'RACE with constant-segment primers. MiXCR, run by TCRdb on the 5' RACE reads, gives a single entry per CDR3 protein. The sample contains 500,000 to 550,000 distinct CDR3 sequences, just over 20% of which appear only once. The sequencing sample was made of PBMCs or a T cell subset sorted from them (not recorded which). The receptor was isolated from an adult woman who had mild COVID-19 (a few samples of this study predate the infection). Cell type and time point are not known. This chain uses TRBV4-3 with TRBJ2-3, with TRBD1 identical over 7 bases. In nucleotides, the CDR3 is TGCGCCAGCAGCCAATTGACAGGGCGCACAGATACGCAGTATTTT. Translated, it gives CASSQLTGRTDTQYF.